The rows below give T cell receptor beta chains drawn from one sample of a study of CD8+CD57+ T cells in acquired aplastic anemia. TCRdb analysed the reads with MiXCR anew, one entry per CDR3 protein. The sample lists fewer than 200,000 distinct CDR3 sequences; around 60% were seen once. The specimen sequenced was sorted CD4+, CD8+, or CD8+CD57+ T cells (not recorded which) from PBMCs. These receptors originate from a human donor in good health. Each CDR3 is given with its conserved first and last residue. The D gene is left open where the match is weak. Clone size is not always given. Where it is, it says once, few, many or a class for expanded clones.

j_gene | v_gene | abundance | d_gene | CDR3aa | CDR3nt
TRBJ1-5 | TRBV9 | many | . | CASSAGQMNQPQHF | TGTGCCAGCAGCGCCGGACAGATGAATCAGCCCCAGCATTTT
TRBJ2-5 | TRBV13 | many | . | CASSSSDSGQETQYF | TGTGCCAGCAGCTCCTCGGACTCTGGCCAAGAGACCCAGTACTTC
TRBJ1-1 | TRBV7-9 | few | . | CASSFGTANTEAFF | TGTGCCAGCAGCTTCGGGACGGCGAACACTGAAGCTTTCTTT
TRBJ1-2 | TRBV15 | few | . | CATSRALDTQTPGYTF | TGTGCCACCAGCAGGGCTCTGGACACCCAAACCCCAGGCTACACCTTC
TRBJ2-7 | TRBV7-2 | . | . | CASSLTGAYEQYF | TGTGCCAGCAGCTTAACGGGCGCATACGAGCAGTACTTC
TRBJ1-5 | TRBV5-6 | many | . | CASSLASRDSNQPQHF | TGTGCCAGCAGCTTGGCCTCCCGGGATAGCAATCAGCCCCAGCATTTT
TRBJ2-5 | TRBV7-6 | few | . | CASSATKPETQYF | TGTGCCAGCAGCGCAACTAAGCCGGAGACCCAGTACTTC
TRBJ2-5 | TRBV7-2 | few | . | CASSQTRETQYF | TGTGCCAGCAGCCAAACGCGAGAGACCCAGTACTTC
TRBJ2-7 | TRBV29-1 | . | . | CSVDTGSSYEQYF | TGCAGCGTCGATACAGGGAGCTCCTACGAGCAGTACTTC
TRBJ1-3 | TRBV2 | few | TRBD1 | CASRDSGQLNTIYF | TGTGCCAGCAGGGACTCGGGACAGCTAAACACCATATATTTT
TRBJ2-3 | TRBV10-1 | . | . | CASSESGTGDTQYF | TGCGCCAGCAGTGAGTCGGGGACCGGAGATACGCAGTATTTT
TRBJ1-2 | TRBV2 | . | . | CASSEAWQGIGYAF | TGTGCCAGCAGTGAAGCTTGGCAGGGGATTGGCTACGCCTTC
TRBJ2-5 | TRBV7-2 | once | TRBD2 | CASSSQRGEEIQYF | TGTGCCAGCAGCTCCCAGCGGGGGGAAGAGATCCAGTACTTC
TRBJ2-3 | TRBV24-1 | . | TRBD1 | CATSDSTGGLSTGTQYF | TGTGCCACCAGTGACTCTACAGGGGGCCTGAGCACGGGTACGCAGTATTTT
TRBJ2-7 | TRBV5-1 | . | . | CASSPSAGDIYEQYF | TGCGCCAGCAGCCCGTCTGCGGGGGACATCTACGAGCAGTACTTC
TRBJ1-1 | TRBV9 | . | . | CASNVGGGTEAFF | TGTGCCAGCAACGTCGGAGGAGGCACTGAAGCTTTCTTT